This T cell receptor (beta chain) was recovered during a study of cytotoxic CD8 clonotypes in ibrutinib-treated CLL. Generated by immunoSEQ multiplex PCR, the TCRdb table keeps only in-frame clones and is missing some. The sample holds approximately 340,000 clones, 67% seen once. There are 13 residues in the CDR3. The germline CDR1 and CDR2 sequences are SQVTM and ANQGSEA. J lost 7 bases, V lost 6 bases, and 6 bases had no gene match. Sequences were derived from PBMCs, sampled after 36 months of ibrutinib treatment. This TCR was sampled from a human donor with chronic lymphocytic leukemia. This rearrangement joins TRBV29-1 to TRBJ1-4, with TRBD1 matching 9 bases. CDR3 DNA: TGCAGCGTAACAGGGGGCTGGGGTGAAAAACTGTTTTTT. Translation: CSVTGGWGEKLFF.